The 28 T cell receptor beta chains below were found in one sample sequenced in a study of T-cell memory formation after mild COVID-19. MiXCR was run by TCRdb on the 5' RACE reads, yielding one entry per CDR3 protein. The table shows some 13,000 distinct CDR3 sequences, with about 12% occurring only once. Sequenced sample: PBMCs or a T cell subset sorted from them (not recorded which). These TCRs come from an adult woman who had mild COVID-19 (a few samples of this study predate the infection). Cell type and time point are not known.

At least ten counts were recorded for this clonotype. The gene calls are TRBV27 and TRBJ2-7; TRBD2 agrees at 8 bases. The J segment lost 5 bases and the V segment lost 5 bases, leaving 11 bases of the junction unmatched. From germline, CDR1 is MNHEY and CDR2 SMNVEV (reference sequence). This CDR3 has 15 amino acids. The CDR3 reads CASSPWREDWDEQYF. For the CDR3, the DNA is TGTGCCAGCAGTCCGTGGCGGGAGGATTGGGACGAGCAGTACTTC.

This clonotype was seen many times. The chain employs TRBV20-1 and TRBJ2-7; D unresolved. Deletions cut 3 bases from V and 3 bases from J, with 9 bases between. Germline lookup yields CDR1 DFQATT and CDR2 SNEGSKA (reference sequence). This CDR3 spans 12 amino acids. CDR3 bases: TGCAGTGCTAGCCCCGACGACTACGAGCAGTACTTC. This encodes CSASPDDYEQYF.

There are many counts of this clonotype. This chain's CDR3 is CAISPSNTGDGYTF. DNA for the CDR3: TGTGCCATCAGTCCCTCAAACACAGGGGATGGCTACACCTTC. The chain links TRBV10-3 to TRBJ1-2, with 7 bases aligning to TRBD1. V shed 5 bases, J shed 6 bases, and the junction held 9 bases outside the gene matches. Germline V gene data show CDR1 as ENHRY and CDR2 as SYGVKD. This CDR3 is built from 14 residues.

The table lists this clonotype with many counts. The chain carries TRBV4-2 and TRBJ1-2, with D perhaps TRBD1 (5 bases). This CDR3 is 16 amino acids long. The germline CDR1 and CDR2 sequences are LGHNA and YNFKEQ. V lost 3 bases and J lost 3, with 17 bases in between. The CDR3 here is CASSQSSPQGYYGYTF. The CDR3 DNA sequence: TGTGCCAGCAGCCAGAGTAGCCCTCAGGGTTACTATGGCTACACCTTC.

There are many counts of this clonotype. This chain connects TRBV9 to TRBJ2-1, with D unresolved. V was trimmed by 2 bases and J by 9 bases, leaving 12 bases between them. This CDR3 comprises 13 residues. The germline gives CDR1 SGDLS, CDR2 YYNGEE. CDR3 sequence reads: CASSVDPNGEQFF. DNA of the CDR3: TGTGCCAGCAGCGTCGATCCAAATGGTGAGCAGTTCTTC.

This clonotype has at least ten counts. The chain has TRBV7-3 and TRBJ1-2, with D hard to call. The CDR3 consists of 15 residues. Deletions cut 5 bases from V and 3 bases from J, with 16 bases between. Germline CDR1 SGHTA, CDR2 FQGTGA. This chain's CDR3 is CASSPSAGSYYGYTF. The DNA for the CDR3 is TGTGCCAGCAGCCCCAGCGCCGGGTCCTACTATGGCTACACCTTC. Full variable domain (outside the CDR3, taken from reference TRBV7-3 and TRBJ1-2): GAGVSQTPSNKVTEKGKYVELRCDPISGHTALYWYRQSLGQGPEFLIYFQGTGAADDSGLPNDRFFAVRPEGSVSTLKIQRTERGDSAVYLCASSPSAGSYYGYTFGSGTRLTVV.

This clonotype was detected many times. This chain uses TRBV19 with TRBJ1-1; D gene uncertain. The germline CDR1 and CDR2 sequences are LNHDA and SQIVND (reference sequence). This CDR3 has 14 residues. The V end was cut by 5 bases, the J end by 1 base, with 11 bases between. CDR3 in amino acids: CASSPEMWNTEAFF. In DNA, the CDR3 is TGTGCCAGTAGTCCTGAGATGTGGAACACTGAAGCTTTCTTT.

This clonotype was recorded at least ten times. The gene calls are TRBV5-1 and TRBJ2-5; 8 bases are a match to TRBD1. The germline gives CDR1 SGHRS, CDR2 YFSETQ. The ends lost 3 bases at V and 3 bases at J; junction bases unmatched: 13. CDR3 length: 17 amino acids. For the CDR3, the DNA is TGCGCCAGCAGCTCGGACAGGGATGAAAGTAAAGAAGAGACCCAGTACTTC. It yields the protein CASSSDRDESKEETQYF.

Many counts were recorded for this clonotype. This sequence joins TRBV24-1 and TRBJ2-3; TRBD1 agrees at 10 bases. Trimming cost V 4 bases and J 4 bases; bases outside gene matches: 10. The CDR3 loop spans 17 amino acids. CDR1 is KGHDR and CDR2 is SFDVKD in the germline V gene. The CDR3 sequence is CATSDPPGTGAADTQYF. CDR3 nucleotide sequence: TGTGCCACCAGTGACCCCCCCGGGACAGGGGCCGCAGATACGCAGTATTTT.

This clonotype came up many times. V is TRBV5-4 and J is TRBJ2-3, with D possibly being TRBD1 (6 bases). V was cut by 5 bases and J by 0 bases, with 13 bases left in between. The V gene's germline CDR1 is SGHNT and CDR2 YYREEE (reference sequence). CDR3 size: 15 residues. The CDR3 DNA follows: TGTGCCAGCAGACCGGGACAAGGGAGCACAGATACGCAGTATTTT. Its translation: CASRPGQGSTDTQYF.

This clonotype was seen more than once but under ten times. The V and J genes are TRBV30 and TRBJ2-1, with D perhaps TRBD1 or TRBD2 (6 bases each). Germline V lookup: CDR1 GTSNPN, CDR2 SVGIG (reference sequence). Trimming shortened V by 0 bases and J by 0 bases, and 9 bases separated the two germline ends. This CDR3 is 15 amino acids long. CDR3 sequence (DNA): TGTGCCTGGAGTGTAGGGGGGAGCTCCTACAATGAGCAGTTCTTC. Amino acid sequence: CAWSVGGSSYNEQFF.

The table lists this clonotype with many counts. The V call is TRBV7-2, the J call TRBJ2-5; D gene ambiguous. Trimming pared 0 bases from V and 2 bases from J, leaving 10 bases between. Germline loops: CDR1 SGHTA, CDR2 FQGNSA. The CDR3 is made up of 15 amino acids. The DNA of the CDR3 is TGTGCCAGCAGCTTAGCGCGAGGACGACAAGAGACCCAGTACTTC. Protein product: CASSLARGRQETQYF.

At least ten counts were recorded for this clonotype. The rearrangement links TRBV30 to TRBJ2-1, with TRBD2 as a possible D gene (5 bases). The CDR3 consists of 16 residues. Germline V gives CDR1 GTSNPN, CDR2 SVGIG (reference sequence). Trimming removed 3 bases from V and 2 bases from J, with 17 bases in between. CDR3 DNA: TGTGCCTGGAGGGTACTAGGACCCCTTCCCTACAATGAGCAGTTCTTC. Its protein is CAWRVLGPLPYNEQFF.

In this sample, this clonotype turned up many times. V is TRBV7-6 and J is TRBJ2-1, with 16 bases lining up with TRBD2. V shed 5 bases, J shed 5 bases, and the junction held 6 bases outside the gene matches. The CDR3 extends over 17 amino acids. Germline CDR1 SGHVS, CDR2 FNYEAQ. The CDR3 nucleotides are TGTGCCAGCAGCCCGGGACTAGCGGGAGGGCCGAACAATGAGCAGTTCTTC. Its protein product is CASSPGLAGGPNNEQFF.

This clonotype turned up a few times. The CDR3 nucleotides are TGTGCCAGCAGTCTAACAGGGACCACCTACGAGCAGTACTTC. It codes for CASSLTGTTYEQYF. This sequence joins TRBV9 and TRBJ2-7; the D gene is possibly TRBD1 (6 bases). The germline V gene encodes CDR1 SGDLS and CDR2 YYNGEE. V was clipped by 5 bases and J by 2 bases, with 14 bases between them. CDR3 length: 14 amino acids.

Many counts were recorded for this clonotype. The chain combines TRBV6-6 with TRBJ2-7; TRBD2 matches at 7 bases. V was clipped by 7 bases and J by 9 bases; unmatched bases: 21. Germline CDR1 and CDR2: MNHNY and SVGAGI (reference sequence). The CDR3 runs to 16 residues. The CDR3 DNA reads as TGTGCCAGCACCTCCCATCCCGTGGCGGGAGTGTTTGGGCAGTACTTC. This sequence encodes CASTSHPVAGVFGQYF.

This clonotype was observed many times. The chain carries TRBV12-3 or TRBV12-4 and TRBJ2-7; 8 bases are shared with TRBD2. The CDR3 loop spans 16 amino acids. The V and J ends lost 3 bases and 0 bases, in that order; junction bases with no gene match: 7. CDR3 bases: TGTGCCAGCAGTTTTGGGGGCGGGGGGAGCTCCTACGAGCAGTACTTC. Its protein product is CASSFGGGGSSYEQYF.

This clonotype was observed at least ten times. The J gene is TRBJ2-1, the V gene TRBV5-4; 8 nucleotides line up with TRBD2. Trimming removed 9 bases from V and 6 bases from J; junction bases left unmatched: 8. Germline assignment: CDR1 SGHNT and CDR2 YYREEE (reference sequence). The CDR3 has 13 residues. The CDR3 DNA is TGTGCCAACCCCGGGACTAGGGGCAATGAGCAGTTCTTC. It translates to CANPGTRGNEQFF.

This clonotype occurred a few times. The rearrangement joins TRBV12-3 or TRBV12-4 to TRBJ2-7; TRBD1 matches at 9 bases. The CDR3 spans 16 residues. The trim removed 5 bases at V and 3 bases at J, leaving 11 bases unmatched. This CDR3 is CASSPAGTGFLYEQYF. Written as DNA, the CDR3 is TGTGCCAGCAGTCCAGCCGGGACAGGGTTTCTCTACGAGCAGTACTTC.

This clonotype is deemed medium-sized (0.01 to 0.1%). The chain is built from TRBV7-9 and TRBJ2-7; no reliable D call. The CDR3 is 13 amino acids. V was cut by 6 bases and J by 4 bases, with 13 bases left in between. Germline V gives CDR1 SEHNR, CDR2 FQNEAQ (reference sequence). The chain's CDR3 is CASSLSSSYEQYF. In DNA, the CDR3 is TGTGCCAGCAGTCTCAGTTCCTCATACGAGCAGTACTTC. The variable domain in full, completed from reference TRBV7-9 and TRBJ2-7, reads DTGVSQNPRHKITKRGQNVTFRCDPISEHNRLYWYRQTLGQGPEFLTYFQNEAQLEKSRLLSDRFSAERPKGSFSTLEIQRTEQGDSAMYLCASSLSSSYEQYFGPGTRLTVT.

The chain employs TRBV5-1 and TRBJ2-7; the D gene could be TRBD1 or TRBD2 (5 bases each). Germline V gene sequence: CDR1 SGHRS, CDR2 YFSETQ. The CDR3 covers 13 residues. V was clipped by 6 bases and J by 8 bases, with 18 bases between them. The CDR3 region has the DNA TGCGCCAGCACGCAAGGGACCAGTAGCAAGCAGTACTTC. Encoded protein: CASTQGTSSKQYF.

This clonotype was recorded at least ten times. This chain links TRBV7-9 with TRBJ2-2; TRBD2 is a possible D gene (7 bases). The CDR3 has 17 residues. Germline V gene data show CDR1 as SEHNR and CDR2 as FQNEAQ (reference sequence). V dropped 2 bases and J dropped 3 bases, with 16 bases sitting between them. CDR3 sequence reads: CASSLPWAGADTGELFF. The CDR3 coding sequence is TGTGCCAGCAGCTTACCGTGGGCGGGGGCCGACACCGGGGAGCTGTTTTTT.

This clonotype was counted a few times. The V and J genes are TRBV7-9 and TRBJ2-3, with 10 bases matching TRBD2. The trim removed 5 bases at V and 1 base at J, leaving 6 bases unmatched. The length of the CDR3 is 16 residues. CDR1 and CDR2 from the germline V gene are SEHNR and FQNEAQ (reference sequence). The CDR3 DNA reads as TGTGCCAGCAGCCCCAGGGGGACTAGCGGCACAGATACGCAGTATTTT. Its protein is CASSPRGTSGTDTQYF.

This clonotype was observed at least ten times. The gene calls are TRBV18 and TRBJ2-5; 11 nucleotides match TRBD1. This CDR3 region has 14 residues. V lost 3 bases to trimming and J lost 4 bases; unmatched junction nucleotides: 1. The germline CDR1 and CDR2 sequences are KGHSH and LQKENI. The CDR3 DNA reads as TGTGCCAGCTCACCGGGACAGGGGGGAGAGACCCAGTACTTC. It specifies CASSPGQGGETQYF.

V is TRBV27 and J is TRBJ2-7; D not resolved. CDR1 is MNHEY and CDR2 is SMNVEV in the germline V gene (reference sequence). CDR3 length equals 13 residues. Trimming took off 2 bases at V and 3 bases at J, with 8 bases between the two ends. The CDR3 spells CASSLRRYYEQYF. CDR3 DNA sequence: TGTGCCAGCAGTTTACGCAGGTACTACGAGCAGTACTTC.

Ten or more counts support this clonotype. The chain employs TRBV10-3 and TRBJ2-7; 9 bases line up with TRBD1. V lost 6 bases to trimming and J lost 3 bases; unmatched junction nucleotides: 9. The CDR3 runs to 15 residues. Germline CDR1 reads ENHRY; CDR2 reads SYGVKD. CDR3 region: CAISSPGQGFYEQYF. CDR3 nucleotides: TGTGCCATCAGCAGTCCGGGACAGGGTTTCTACGAGCAGTACTTC.

This clonotype was detected ten times or more. The rearrangement links TRBV20-1 to TRBJ2-1, with a possible D match to TRBD2 (7 bases). The CDR3 is 17 residues long. Germline CDR1 is DFQATT and CDR2 is SNEGSKA (reference sequence). V was pared by 5 bases and J by 2 bases, with 22 bases between. The DNA for the CDR3 is TGCAGTGCTCCTCCCGGGGGGCTGAACCTGGCCTACAATGAGCAGTTCTTC. Translating it yields CSAPPGGLNLAYNEQFF.

The sample holds many counts of this clonotype. The chain uses TRBV3-1 and TRBJ2-2, with TRBD2 identical over 10 bases. CDR3 length equals 18 residues. Per the germline V gene, CDR1 is LGHDT and CDR2 is YNNKEL (reference sequence). V dropped 3 bases and J dropped 4; count of bases not matched to a gene: 11. The CDR3 bases are TGTGCCAGCAGCCAGCTCGCACGGCTAGCGGGGGCCACCGGGGAGCTGTTTTTT. Its translation: CASSQLARLAGATGELFF.